These 12 T cell receptor beta chains were sequenced from one sample in a study of shared clonotypes between healthy human individuals. Using immunoSEQ multiplex PCR, the repertoire was profiled, and TCRdb retains in-frame clones only, with some absent. The sample has just over 2,000,000 clones, 85% to 95% seen once. Sequences were obtained from naive CD4+ T cells sorted from blood. Regarding subset: CD45RA+ positively selected. Receptors originate from a man younger than 35 in good health.

The rearrangement links TRBV30 to TRBJ2-1; 8 bases are shared with TRBD2. CDR3 length equals 15 residues. CDR1 GTSNPN and CDR2 SVGIG come from the germline V gene (reference sequence). V was pared by 0 bases and J by 6 bases, with 7 bases of the junction left unmatched. CDR3: CAWSVLSSGPNEQFF. The CDR3 nucleotides read TGTGCCTGGAGTGTACTCTCTAGCGGGCCCAATGAGCAGTTCTTC.

The chain links TRBV9 to TRBJ2-5, with D unclear. Germline CDR1 is SGDLS and CDR2 is YYNGEE. V lost 3 bases and J lost 5, with 11 bases in between. The CDR3 spans 13 residues. The CDR3 DNA reads TGTGCCAGCAGCGACTATCCATCCGAGACCCAGTACTTC. Encoded protein: CASSDYPSETQYF. The whole variable domain, filled in from reference TRBV9 and TRBJ2-5, reads DSGVTQTPKHLITATGQRVTLRCSPRSGDLSVYWYQQSLDQGLQFLIQYYNGEERAKGNILERFSAQQFPDLHSELNLSSLELGDSALYFCASSDYPSETQYFGPGTRLLVL.

The rearrangement uses TRBV2 and TRBJ1-3, with D maybe TRBD1 (5 bases). Deletions cut 3 bases from V and 4 bases from J, with 10 bases between. CDR1 and CDR2 (germline): SNHLY, FYNNEI. This CDR3 has 14 residues. CDR3 loop: CASSDGDVGNTIYF. The CDR3 nucleotides are TGTGCCAGCAGTGACGGGGACGTAGGAAACACCATATATTTT. The full variable domain, in which reference TRBV2 and TRBJ1-3 provide the parts outside the CDR3, is EPEVTQTPSHQVTQMGQEVILRCVPISNHLYFYWYRQILGQKVEFLVSFYNNEISEKSEIFDDQFSVERPDGSNFTLKIRSTKLEDSAMYFCASSDGDVGNTIYFGEGSWLTVV.

The rearrangement joins TRBV10-1 to TRBJ2-3, with 7 bases matching TRBD2. The CDR3 runs to 15 residues. The germline V gene has CDR1 WNHNN and CDR2 SYGVQD (reference sequence). Trimming took 2 bases from V and 3 from J; bases not matched to a gene: 5. CDR3 sequence: CASSEDSGLTDTQYF. The CDR3 nucleotides are TGCGCCAGCAGTGAGGATAGCGGGTTGACAGATACGCAGTATTTT.

The chain is built from TRBV2 and TRBJ2-3, with a weak D call TRBD1 (6 bases). Trimming pared 7 bases from V and 5 bases from J, leaving 10 bases between. There are 12 residues in the CDR3. Germline CDR1 reads SNHLY; CDR2 reads FYNNEI. CDR3 in amino acids: CASMDSIDTQYF. CDR3 bases: TGTGCCAGCATGGACAGTATAGATACGCAGTATTTT.

The chain is built from TRBV30 and TRBJ2-3; a possible D gene is TRBD2 (7 bases). Looked up from germline, CDR1 is GTSNPN and CDR2 is SVGIG (reference sequence). V lost 5 bases to trimming and J lost 5 bases, with 26 bases between them. The CDR3 covers 17 residues. CDR3 in amino acids: CAWGSYTSAGARDTQYF. DNA of the CDR3: TGTGCCTGGGGGTCCTACACGTCGGCGGGGGCGCGAGATACGCAGTATTTT.

Remarks on this clone: The sample carries other DNA sequences with the same CDR3. The chain recombines TRBV18 with TRBJ2-3, with D tentatively TRBD2 (7 bases). This CDR3 spans 14 amino acids. Germline V gene lookup returns CDR1 KGHSH and CDR2 LQKENI. V gave up 3 bases and J gave up 3 bases, with 10 bases separating them. As DNA, the CDR3 is TGTGCCAGCTCACCGGGAGGGGGAACAGATACGCAGTATTTT. Translation gives CASSPGGGTDTQYF.

The DNA of the CDR3 is TGCAGTGCTGCGGTCAATTCACCCCTCCACTTT. Its protein is CSAAVNSPLHF. The V call is TRBV20-1, the J call TRBJ1-6, with unresolved D. V dropped 5 bases and J dropped 7 bases, with 6 bases sitting between them. CDR3 size: 11 residues. The germline CDR1 and CDR2 sequences are DFQATT and SNEGSKA (reference sequence).

This chain joins TRBV5-4 and TRBJ2-3; 7 positions agree with TRBD2. The CDR3 runs to 17 residues. Germline V gene data show CDR1 as SGHNT and CDR2 as YYREEE (reference sequence). The junction had 11 bases not matched to a gene; V was cut back by 4 bases and J by 0 bases. The CDR3 nucleotides read TGTGCCAGCAGCAGCGGCCTAGCGGTGACTAGCACAGATACGCAGTATTTT. Amino acid sequence: CASSSGLAVTSTDTQYF.

J is TRBJ1-1 and V is TRBV27; D unclear. V was cut by 6 bases and J by 3 bases, with 17 bases left in between. Germline CDR1 is MNHEY and CDR2 is SMNVEV (reference sequence). This CDR3 has 15 amino acids. The CDR3 sequence is CASRPDHHTYTEAFF. The CDR3 nucleotides read TGTGCCAGCAGACCCGACCATCACACGTACACTGAAGCTTTCTTT.

The chain carries TRBV18 and TRBJ1-1, with D perhaps TRBD1 (5 bases). Deletions cut 2 bases from V and 5 bases from J, with 9 bases between. The germline V gene has CDR1 KGHSH and CDR2 LQKENI. This CDR3 comprises 13 residues. The CDR3: CASSPGAGTEAFF. CDR3 bases: TGTGCCAGCTCACCAGGGGCAGGAACTGAAGCTTTCTTT. The full variable domain, rest sourced from reference TRBV18 and TRBJ1-1, is NAGVMQNPRHLVRRRGQEARLRCSPMKGHSHVYWYRQLPEEGLKFMVYLQKENIIDESGMPKERFSAEFPKEGPSILRIQQVVRGDSAAYFCASSPGAGTEAFFGQGTRLTVV.

This chain links TRBV6-5 with TRBJ1-1; a possible D gene is TRBD1 (6 bases). Trimming removed 7 bases from V and 5 bases from J, with 14 bases in between. CDR1 is MNHEY and CDR2 is SVGAGI in the germline V gene. The CDR3 length is 13 residues. CDR3 amino acids: CASKIQGGTEAFF. The CDR3 nucleotides are TGTGCCAGCAAGATACAGGGAGGTACTGAAGCTTTCTTT.